This entry lists 10 T cell receptor beta chains sequenced from one sample in a study of pediatric ulcerative colitis. The data were produced by immunoSEQ multiplex PCR, yet TCRdb's version contains in-frame clones alone and is incomplete. This sample yields 55,000 to 65,000 clones, of which 77% are seen a single time; roughly 5.2% belongs to the top ten. The sample consisted of blood. These receptors all stem from a boy aged 5-17 years with moderate ulcerative colitis.

This chain uses TRBV7-3 with TRBJ1-2, with 8 bases lining up with TRBD1. CDR1 and CDR2 from the germline V gene are SGHTA and FQGTGA. The CDR3 is 13 residues long. V was clipped by 2 bases and J by 8 bases; unmatched bases: 4. CDR3 loop: CASSLPDRGGYTF. The DNA for the CDR3 is TGTGCCAGCAGCTTACCTGACAGGGGAGGCTACACCTTC. The complete variable domain, with remaining parts taken from reference TRBV7-3 and TRBJ1-2, reads GAGVSQTPSNKVTEKGKYVELRCDPISGHTALYWYRQSLGQGPEFLIYFQGTGAADDSGLPNDRFFAVRPEGSVSTLKIQRTERGDSAVYLCASSLPDRGGYTFGSGTRLTVV.

The chain links TRBV9 to TRBJ2-1; D possibly corresponds to TRBD1 (5 bases). This CDR3 spans 15 amino acids. The V gene lost 3 bases and the J gene lost 4 bases, with 14 bases spanning the gap. Germline V gives CDR1 SGDLS, CDR2 YYNGEE. The CDR3 here is CASSAGTGGYNEQFF. The CDR3 nucleotides are TGTGCCAGCAGCGCTGGTACAGGCGGATACAATGAGCAGTTCTTC.

The chain uses TRBV18 and TRBJ2-2; the D is unclear. There are 15 residues in the CDR3. V was shortened by 2 bases and J by 0 bases, with 7 bases between the two germline ends. CDR1 is KGHSH, CDR2 LQKENI, per germline. This CDR3 is CASSPGQSNTGELFF. The DNA of the CDR3 is TGTGCCAGCTCACCAGGCCAGTCGAACACCGGGGAGCTGTTTTTT.

This clone has more than one count but fewer than ten. This CDR3 reads CASSQEGGAGNTIYF. CDR3 in DNA: TGCGCCAGCAGCCAAGAGGGGGGCGCAGGAAACACCATATATTTT. The V call is TRBV4-1, the J call TRBJ1-3, with D possibly TRBD1 on 6 matching bases. CDR3 length equals 15 residues. V lost 0 bases, J lost 4 bases, and 10 bases lay in between. Germline-derived CDR1 and CDR2 are MGHRA and YSYEKL.

The genes are TRBV30 and TRBJ1-4; D is ambiguous. Looked up from germline, CDR1 is GTSNPN and CDR2 is SVGIG (reference sequence). The V and J ends lost 0 bases and 6 bases respectively, with 11 bases between them. CDR3 size: 14 residues. For the CDR3, the DNA is TGTGCCTGGAGTGTCTCGGTATTCTATGAAAAACTGTTTTTT. Its translation is CAWSVSVFYEKLFF.

CDR3 bases: TGTGCCAGCAGCGCTAAGGGACTTAGCTCCTACAATGAGCAGTTCTTC. This gives the protein CASSAKGLSSYNEQFF. This chain links TRBV5-4 with TRBJ2-1; the D gene is possibly TRBD2 (6 bases). This CDR3 is 16 amino acids long. Germline V gives CDR1 SGHNT, CDR2 YYREEE (reference sequence). Trimming removed 4 bases from V and 0 bases from J, with 14 bases in between.

The chain has TRBV2 and TRBJ1-1, with TRBD1 matching over 9 bases. After removal of 1 base from V and 6 bases from J, the junction contained 3 bases not matched to a gene. This CDR3 is built from 14 residues. CDR1 SNHLY and CDR2 FYNNEI come from the germline V gene. The DNA for the CDR3 is TGTGCCAGCAGTGAAGAACAGGGGGCCGCTGAAGCTTTCTTT. Translating gives CASSEEQGAAEAFF.

The chain links TRBV9 to TRBJ2-7, with TRBD1 matching 7 bases. Looked up from germline, CDR1 is SGDLS and CDR2 is YYNGEE. This CDR3 is 15 amino acids long. After removal of 3 bases from V and 2 bases from J, the junction contained 8 bases not matched to a gene. The CDR3 is CASSATNDRAYEQYF. The CDR3 region has the DNA TGTGCCAGCAGCGCGACGAACGACAGGGCCTACGAGCAGTACTTC.

The chain employs TRBV6-5 and TRBJ1-5, with D perhaps matching TRBD1 (6 bases). The V gene's germline CDR1 is MNHEY and CDR2 SVGAGI. V lost 0 bases, J lost 3 bases, and 9 bases lay in between. This CDR3 region has 15 residues. CDR3 loop: CASSYSDRPNQPQHF. CDR3 DNA: TGTGCCAGCAGTTACTCAGACAGGCCCAATCAGCCCCAGCATTTT.

This sequence joins TRBV5-1 and TRBJ2-7; 8 bases are shared with TRBD1. The CDR3 has 14 residues. CDR1 and CDR2 (germline): SGHRS, YFSETQ. With 4 bases clipped from V and 3 bases from J, the junction kept 6 bases outside the gene matches. The CDR3 loop is CASSLKGQGYEQYF. CDR3 DNA sequence: TGCGCCAGCAGCCTCAAAGGACAGGGCTACGAGCAGTACTTC.